This T cell receptor beta chain was identified in a study of cytomegalovirus exposure and HLA in healthy donors. Some clones are missing from TCRdb's copy, which holds only in-frame ones; the method was immunoSEQ multiplex PCR. The sample yields more than 45,000 clones, roughly nine tenths seen once. Study outcomes and limitations: CMV antigen specificity of three CMV-associated chains was confirmed in vitro.

V gave up 4 bases and J gave up 2 bases, with 8 bases separating them. The CDR3 consists of 14 residues. CDR1 and CDR2 from the germline V gene are MRHNA and SNTAGT. This clone was found once. The antigen is undetermined. What was sequenced was PBMCs. This chain links TRBV6-4 with TRBJ2-2; possibly TRBD1 for D (5 bases). The origin of this receptor is a woman aged 30 to 39 in good health and CMV-seronegative. In DNA, the CDR3 is TGTGCCAGCAGTGTACAGGTCAACACCGGGGAGCTGTTTTTT. This sequence encodes CASSVQVNTGELFF.